The clone carrying this T cell receptor (beta chain) was counted only a few times. The CDR3 has 12 residues. Germline V gene lookup returns CDR1 SNHLY and CDR2 FYNNEI. V shed 6 bases and J 9 bases; nucleotides not matched to a gene: 2. The data were taken from a study of blood T cell repertoires in COVID-19. Assay: immunoSEQ multiplex PCR; the TCRdb copy retains only in-frame clones and omits some. The table records over 300,000 clones, 75% to 90% of them present only once. The clonotype was recovered from a man under 40 who had recovered from COVID-19. The chain uses TRBV2 and TRBJ1-6; TRBD1 agrees at 7 bases. The sequenced material came from PBMCs or T cells enriched from blood (not recorded which). The CDR3 reads CASRDRASPLHF. The CDR3 nucleotides read TGTGCCAGCAGAGACAGGGCTTCACCCCTCCACTTT.